The T cell receptor (beta chain) described here comes from a study of cytomegalovirus exposure and HLA in healthy donors. It was with 60 Vbeta and 13 Jbeta primers that the PCR ran. Libraries were prepared by immunoSEQ multiplex PCR; TCRdb keeps only in-frame clonotypes and omits some of them. Of around 150,000 clones in the sample, around four fifths are singletons; the top ten hold 8.1%. This cohort consisted of healthy bone marrow donors. Trimming removed 5 bases from V and 5 bases from J, with 14 bases in between. The CDR3 contains 15 residues. Per the germline V gene, CDR1 is SGDLS and CDR2 is YYNGEE.

The source of this sequence is a woman aged 45-60 years in good health and CMV-seropositive. Sequencing used PBMCs. V and J are TRBV9 and TRBJ2-6; the D gene is possibly TRBD2 (5 bases). The CDR3 nucleotides are TGTGCCAGCAGTTCTAGAGGGCTTTGGGCCAACGTCCTGACTTTC. It specifies CASSSRGLWANVLTF. The full variable domain, its missing parts supplied by reference TRBV9 and TRBJ2-6, is DSGVTQTPKHLITATGQRVTLRCSPRSGDLSVYWYQQSLDQGLQFLIQYYNGEERAKGNILERFSAQQFPDLHSELNLSSLELGDSALYFCASSSRGLWANVLTFGAGSRLTVL.